The sequence of this T cell receptor beta chain was determined in a study of blood T cell repertoires in COVID-19. Study-level background: Material from acute and convalescent COVID-19 was sourced from the United States, Italy and Spain. T cells, B-cell-depleted T cells, or PBMCs supplied cDNA or gDNA.

Between the trimmed V and J ends, which lost 5 bases and 9 bases, there was a span of 15 bases. The CDR3 is made up of 13 amino acids. The germline V gene encodes CDR1 SGHVS and CDR2 FQNEAQ. In the original analysis: From reference gene primer amplification, estimates of nucleated cell counts were derived. Some clones are missing from TCRdb's copy, which holds only in-frame ones; the method was immunoSEQ multiplex PCR. For V, J and clone size, that table is used; D and trimming come from the DNA. The repertoire has roughly 90,000 clones, more than 75% of them found once; the top ten carry 4% to 5.5%.

This clonotype was sampled from a man aged 35 to 55 with acute or convalescent COVID-19. The rearrangement joins TRBV7-8 to TRBJ2-3; D is possibly TRBD1 (6 bases). Sequenced sample: peripheral blood. Here the CDR3 reads CASSRRTEETQYF. CDR3 in DNA: TGTGCCAGCAGCCGGCGGACAGAAGAGACGCAGTATTTT.